A selection of T cell receptor beta chains follows, all from one sample in a study of cytomegalovirus exposure and HLA in healthy donors. Profiling relied on immunoSEQ multiplex PCR, and the TCRdb table lists in-frame clones only, not all of them. Here the sample table reports under 45,000 clones. Sequencing was carried out using PBMCs. The source is a male donor in good health and CMV-seronegative. Each CDR3 is given with its conserved first and last residue. Each record gives: V gene, J gene, CDR3 protein.

TRBV5-6	TRBJ1-1	CASSPGTGFMNTEAFF
TRBV7-9	TRBJ1-2	CASSFPGKGTLYTF
TRBV11-2	TRBJ1-2	CASSRQGGNYGYTF
TRBV4-1	TRBJ1-1	CASSQVMQVIEAFF
TRBV6-6	TRBJ2-5	CASSSGGETQYF
TRBV7-9	TRBJ2-5	CASTMAGEQYF
TRBV7-8	TRBJ1-3	CASFRGRGISGNTIYF
TRBV28	TRBJ2-2	CASSFQGVWPDIPFGELFF
TRBV6-5	TRBJ1-2	CASSYRAGGGVHYTF
TRBV18	TRBJ2-1	CASSPQGALGEQFF
TRBV5-4	TRBJ1-3	CASSLSGSGNTIYF
TRBV5-1	TRBJ2-7	CASSLGTEGLGQYF
TRBV30	TRBJ1-2	CAWKQGPYYGYTF
TRBV27	TRBJ2-1	CASSLGTPLAYNEQFF
TRBV20-1	TRBJ2-2	CSATNTGELFF
TRBV12-2	TRBJ2-4	CASRFHRSKNIQYF
TRBV19	TRBJ2-7	CASSLASGYEQYF
TRBV25-1	TRBJ1-5	CASSGTGHQPQHF
TRBV5-1	TRBJ1-2	CASSLDGSYGYTF
TRBV10-3	TRBJ2-7	CAISESIERGSSYEQYF
TRBV18	TRBJ1-6	CASSPIARDSPLHF
TRBV5-1	TRBJ1-1	CASSPPGTGGLGVTEAFF
TRBV2	TRBJ1-3	CARVDRKLSLSGNTIYF
TRBV4-1	TRBJ2-4	CASSHPGASGAKNIQYF
TRBV18	TRBJ2-5	CASSSKRQTGTGSLETQYF
TRBV11-3	TRBJ2-7	CASSRDSYEQYF
TRBV6-5	TRBJ2-1	CASSPDRGHYNEQFF
TRBV18	TRBJ2-7	CASSRASKDYEQYF
TRBV7-9	TRBJ1-5	CAIREGGDQPQHF
TRBV15	TRBJ1-4	CATSRRKTGEKLFF
TRBV10-1	TRBJ2-3	CASSEPPGEQYF
TRBV13	TRBJ1-1	CASSLVGFGGTEAFF
TRBV19	TRBJ1-5	CASTPTPPSNQPQHF
TRBV2	TRBJ1-4	CASSAGQGRGEKLFF
TRBV18	TRBJ1-6	CASSPIGQDGNSPLHF
TRBV11-2	TRBJ2-5	CASSSVRGDREETQYF
TRBV6-4	TRBJ1-4	CASRRRGATNEKLFF
TRBV4-1	TRBJ2-7	CASSQAQGMSYEQYF
TRBV9	TRBJ2-1	CASSPQPPSGGADEQFF
TRBV19	TRBJ1-2	CASSQRKPLYGYTF
TRBV18	TRBJ1-5	CASRGQGTAQPQHF
TRBV6-6	TRBJ1-4	CASSQTDRAGEKLFF
TRBV5-1	TRBJ2-7	CASSFGRAVGYEQYF
TRBV5-1	TRBJ1-1	CASSLAAGNTEAFF
TRBV27	TRBJ1-4	CASSLQGATNEKLFF
TRBV15	TRBJ1-1	CATSRPLGGGDTEAFF
TRBV6-5	TRBJ2-2	CASRNRGGTGELFF
TRBV7-6	TRBJ1-5	CASATGVFQPQHF
TRBV6-1	TRBJ1-5	CATSIDRVNQPQHF
TRBV13	TRBJ2-3	CASSLGRPRGGALTDTQYF
TRBV6-1	TRBJ2-3	CASKLRLDTQYF
TRBV10-1	TRBJ2-2	CASNKQGNGELFF
TRBV27	TRBJ1-2	CASREGNYGYTF
TRBV18	TRBJ1-1	CASSPPAGGEAFF